This T cell receptor (beta chain) was sequenced in a study of human CD8 memory T cell subsets. CDR3 length: 14 amino acids. Germline V gives CDR1 SQVTM, CDR2 ANQGSEA. This clonotype shows up as medium-sized by frequency. The antigen remains undetermined. RNA originated from duplicate vials containing some 150,000 sorted CD8+ T cells per subset. Study-level results: Stem-like memory and precursor exhausted T cell repertoires overlapped minimally with each other. Estimation with Chao1 suggested higher diversity among stem-like memory T cells relative to precursor exhausted T cells. The study sequenced T cell receptor beta chains alone.

Libraries of TCR beta chains were produced by 5' RACE (UMI-labeled). TCRdb re-called the 5' RACE reads and catalogs CDR3 proteins one per entry, DNA excluded. Listed are thousands of distinct CDR3 sequences; approximately 23% falls within the top ten. The specimen was CD8+ stem-like memory T cells (TSCM and TCM) sorted from PBMCs. Subset noted: stem-like memory CD8 T cells (TSTEM), CCR7+ PD-1- TIGIT-. The gene calls are TRBV29-1 and TRBJ2-2; TCRdb returns TRBD1, unconfirmable since there is no DNA. This clonotype was obtained from a human donor in good health. CDR3 amino acids: CSVSRDPNTGELFF.